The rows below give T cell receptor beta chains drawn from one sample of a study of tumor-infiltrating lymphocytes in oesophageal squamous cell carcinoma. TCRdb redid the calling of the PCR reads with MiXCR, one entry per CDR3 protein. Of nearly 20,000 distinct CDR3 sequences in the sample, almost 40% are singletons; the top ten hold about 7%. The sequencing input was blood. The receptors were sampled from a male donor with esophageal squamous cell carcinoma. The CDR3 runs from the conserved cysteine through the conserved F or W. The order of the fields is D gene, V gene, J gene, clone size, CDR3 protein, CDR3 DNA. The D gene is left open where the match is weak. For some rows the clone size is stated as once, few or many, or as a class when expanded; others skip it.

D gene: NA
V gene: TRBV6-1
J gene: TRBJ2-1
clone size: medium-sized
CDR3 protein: CASIPTGSLWSFF
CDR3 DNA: TGTGCCAGCATCCCCACAGGGTCCCTCTGGAGTTTCTTC

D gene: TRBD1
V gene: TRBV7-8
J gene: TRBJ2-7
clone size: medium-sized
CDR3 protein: CASSYGQGWPYEQYF
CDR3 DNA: TGTGCCAGCAGCTATGGACAGGGATGGCCCTACGAGCAGTACTTC

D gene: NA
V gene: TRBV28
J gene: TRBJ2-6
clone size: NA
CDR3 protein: CASSELTSGANVLTF
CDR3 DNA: TGTGCCAGCAGCGAACTGACCTCTGGGGCCAACGTCCTGACTTTC

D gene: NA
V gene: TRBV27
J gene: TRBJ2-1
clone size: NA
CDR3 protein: CASSGGGTFSYNEQFF
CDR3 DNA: TGTGCCAGCAGTGGGGGAGGGACATTCTCCTACAATGAGCAGTTCTTC

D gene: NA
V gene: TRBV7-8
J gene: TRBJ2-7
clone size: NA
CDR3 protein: CASSLVIGLYEQYF
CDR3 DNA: TGTGCCAGCAGCTTAGTAATAGGGCTCTACGAGCAGTACTTC

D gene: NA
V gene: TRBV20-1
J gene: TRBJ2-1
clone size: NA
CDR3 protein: CSASRGPSYNEQFF
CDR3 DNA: TGCAGTGCTAGTCGGGGGCCTTCCTACAATGAGCAGTTCTTC

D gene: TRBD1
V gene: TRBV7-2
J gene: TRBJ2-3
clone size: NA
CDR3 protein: CASSFRQGSGTDTQYF
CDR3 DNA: TGTGCCAGCAGTTTCCGACAGGGGAGCGGCACAGATACGCAGTATTTT

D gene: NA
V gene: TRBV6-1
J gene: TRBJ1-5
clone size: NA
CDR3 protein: CASSYRNQPQHF
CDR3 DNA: TGTGCCAGCAGTTACCGAAATCAGCCCCAGCATTTT

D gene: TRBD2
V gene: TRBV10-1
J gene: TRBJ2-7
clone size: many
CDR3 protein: CASSLSGSPYEQYF
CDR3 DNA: TGCGCCAGCAGCCTTAGCGGGAGTCCCTACGAGCAGTACTTC

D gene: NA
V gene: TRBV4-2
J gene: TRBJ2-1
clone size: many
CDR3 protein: CASSQEQGGTYNEQFF
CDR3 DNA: TGTGCCAGCAGCCAAGAACAGGGAGGGACCTACAATGAGCAGTTCTTC

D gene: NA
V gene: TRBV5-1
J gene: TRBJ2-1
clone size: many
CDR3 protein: CASSPGGSGLNEQFF
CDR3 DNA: TGCGCCAGCAGCCCCGGGGGATCCGGGCTCAATGAGCAGTTCTTC

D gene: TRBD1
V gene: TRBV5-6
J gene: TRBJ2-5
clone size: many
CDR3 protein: CASSWTGEETQYF
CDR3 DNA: TGTGCCAGCAGCTGGACAGGGGAAGAGACCCAGTACTTC

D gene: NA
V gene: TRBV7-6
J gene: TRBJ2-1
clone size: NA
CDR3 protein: CASSLNREIYNEQFF
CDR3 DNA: TGTGCTAGCAGCCTAAACAGGGAGATCTACAATGAGCAGTTCTTC

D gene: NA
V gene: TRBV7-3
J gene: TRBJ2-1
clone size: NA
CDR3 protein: CASSLEGGGGHNEQFF
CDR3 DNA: TGTGCCAGCAGCTTAGAGGGAGGGGGCGGCCACAATGAGCAGTTCTTC

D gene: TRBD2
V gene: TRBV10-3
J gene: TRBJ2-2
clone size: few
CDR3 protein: CAISVSSSGRNTGELFF
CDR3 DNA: TGTGCCATCAGTGTGTCTTCTAGCGGGAGGAACACCGGGGAGCTGTTTTTT

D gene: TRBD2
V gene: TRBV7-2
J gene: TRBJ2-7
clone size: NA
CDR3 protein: CASSLISAGATYEQYF
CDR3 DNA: TGTGCCAGCAGCTTAATCTCGGCGGGAGCGACTTACGAGCAGTACTTC

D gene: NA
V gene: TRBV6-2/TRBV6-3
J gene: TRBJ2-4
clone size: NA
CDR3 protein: CASSYSRRGDEQYF
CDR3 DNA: TGTGCCAGCAGTTACTCGAGGAGGGGGGATGAGCAGTACTTC

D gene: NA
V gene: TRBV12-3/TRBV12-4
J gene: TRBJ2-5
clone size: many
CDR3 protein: CASSLVVASETQYF
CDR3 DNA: TGTGCCAGCAGTTTAGTGGTAGCCTCCGAGACCCAGTACTTC

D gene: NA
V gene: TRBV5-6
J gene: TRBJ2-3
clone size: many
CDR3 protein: CASSLAPMGVAQYF
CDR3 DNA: TGTGCCAGCAGCTTGGCCCCTATGGGGGTGGCGCAGTATTTT

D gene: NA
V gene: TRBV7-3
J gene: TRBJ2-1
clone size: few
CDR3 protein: CASSFGSSSYNEQFF
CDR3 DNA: TGTGCCAGCAGCTTCGGGTCTAGCTCCTACAATGAGCAGTTCTTC

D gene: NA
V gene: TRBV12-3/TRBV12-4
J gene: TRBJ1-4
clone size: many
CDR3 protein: CASSFKGVNEKLFF
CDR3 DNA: TGTGCCAGCAGTTTTAAAGGGGTCAATGAAAAACTGTTTTTT

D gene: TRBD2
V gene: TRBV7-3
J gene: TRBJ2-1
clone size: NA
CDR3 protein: CASSVPTTSGGSGEQFF
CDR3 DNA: TGTGCCAGCAGCGTCCCCACCACTAGCGGGGGTTCGGGTGAGCAGTTCTTC

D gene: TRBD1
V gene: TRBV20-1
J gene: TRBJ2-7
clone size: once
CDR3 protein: CSASSNFGTGSSYEQYF
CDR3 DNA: TGCAGTGCTTCCTCTAACTTCGGGACAGGGAGCTCCTACGAGCAGTACTTC

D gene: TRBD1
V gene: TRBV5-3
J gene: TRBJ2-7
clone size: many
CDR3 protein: CARSVGQRNEQYF
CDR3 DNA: TGTGCCAGAAGCGTGGGACAGAGGAACGAGCAGTACTTC

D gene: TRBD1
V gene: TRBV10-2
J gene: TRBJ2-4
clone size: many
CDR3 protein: CASSAWTGVSKNIQYF
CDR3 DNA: TGCGCCAGCAGTGCTTGGACAGGTGTGTCCAAAAACATTCAGTACTTC

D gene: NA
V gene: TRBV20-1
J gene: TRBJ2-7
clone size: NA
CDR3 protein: CSARWQYEQYF
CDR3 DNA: TGCAGTGCTAGGTGGCAGTACGAGCAGTACTTC

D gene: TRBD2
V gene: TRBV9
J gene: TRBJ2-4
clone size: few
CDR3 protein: CASSDTPTSGINNEQYF
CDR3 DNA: TGTGCCAGCAGCGATACGCCGACTAGCGGGATAAACAATGAGCAGTACTTC

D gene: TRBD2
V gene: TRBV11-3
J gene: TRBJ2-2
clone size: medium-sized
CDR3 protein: CASSLTVTSGLTGELFF
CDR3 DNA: TGTGCCAGCAGCTTGACGGTGACTAGCGGGTTGACCGGGGAGCTGTTTTTT

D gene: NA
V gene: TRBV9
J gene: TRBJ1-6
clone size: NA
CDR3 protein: CASSVEEASPLHF
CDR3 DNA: TGTGCCAGCAGCGTAGAGGAGGCTTCACCCCTCCACTTT

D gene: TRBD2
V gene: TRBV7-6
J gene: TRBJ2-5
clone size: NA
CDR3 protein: CASSPGTSGFQETQYF
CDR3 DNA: TGTGCTAGCAGCCCGGGGACTAGCGGGTTCCAAGAGACCCAGTACTTC

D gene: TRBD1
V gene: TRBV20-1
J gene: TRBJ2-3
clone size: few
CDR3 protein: CSASRTDRGRGDTQYF
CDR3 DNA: TGCAGTGCTAGCCGAACTGACAGGGGCAGAGGAGATACGCAGTATTTT

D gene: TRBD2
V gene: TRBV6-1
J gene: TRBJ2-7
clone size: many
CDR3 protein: CASILRAGGYNSEQYF
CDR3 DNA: TGTGCCAGCATCTTACGGGCGGGAGGTTATAATTCCGAGCAGTACTTC

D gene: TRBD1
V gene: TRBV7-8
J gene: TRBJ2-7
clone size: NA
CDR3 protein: CASSLGQGGSYEQYF
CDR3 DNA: TGTGCCAGCAGCTTGGGACAGGGGGGATCCTACGAGCAGTACTTC